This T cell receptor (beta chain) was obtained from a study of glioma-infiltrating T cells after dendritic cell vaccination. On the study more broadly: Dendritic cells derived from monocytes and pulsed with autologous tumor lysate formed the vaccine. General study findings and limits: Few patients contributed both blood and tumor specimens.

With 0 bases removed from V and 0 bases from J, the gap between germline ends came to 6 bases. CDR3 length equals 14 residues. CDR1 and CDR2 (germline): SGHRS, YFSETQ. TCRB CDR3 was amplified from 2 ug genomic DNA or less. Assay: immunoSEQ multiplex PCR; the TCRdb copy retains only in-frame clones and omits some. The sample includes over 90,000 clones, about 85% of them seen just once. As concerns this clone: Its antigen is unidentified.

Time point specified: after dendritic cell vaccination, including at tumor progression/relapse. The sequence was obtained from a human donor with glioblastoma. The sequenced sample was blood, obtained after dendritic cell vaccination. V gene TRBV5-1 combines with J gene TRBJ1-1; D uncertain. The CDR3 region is CASSLAEMNTEAFF. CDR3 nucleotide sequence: TGCGCCAGCAGCTTGGCTGAGATGAACACTGAAGCTTTCTTT. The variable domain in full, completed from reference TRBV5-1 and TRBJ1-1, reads KAGVTQTPRYLIKTRGQQVTLSCSPISGHRSVSWYQQTPGQGLQFLFEYFSETQRNKGNFPGRFSGRQFSNSRSEMNVSTLELGDSALYLCASSLAEMNTEAFFGQGTRLTVV.